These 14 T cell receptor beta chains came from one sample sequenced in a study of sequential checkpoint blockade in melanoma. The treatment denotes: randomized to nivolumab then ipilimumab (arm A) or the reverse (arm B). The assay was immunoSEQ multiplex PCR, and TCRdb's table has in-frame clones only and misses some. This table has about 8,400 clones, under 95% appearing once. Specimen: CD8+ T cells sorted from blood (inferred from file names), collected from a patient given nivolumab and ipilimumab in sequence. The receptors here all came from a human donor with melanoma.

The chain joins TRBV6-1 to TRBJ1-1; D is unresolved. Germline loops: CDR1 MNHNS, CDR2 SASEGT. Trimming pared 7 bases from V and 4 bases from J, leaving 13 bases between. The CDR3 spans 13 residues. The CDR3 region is CASTGREGTEAFF. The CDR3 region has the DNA TGTGCCAGCACCGGTAGGGAGGGCACTGAAGCTTTCTTT.

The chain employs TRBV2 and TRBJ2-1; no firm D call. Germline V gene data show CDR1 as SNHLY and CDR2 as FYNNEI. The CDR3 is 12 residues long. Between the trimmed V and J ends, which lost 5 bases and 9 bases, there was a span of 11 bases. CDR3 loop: CASSFLWSEQFF. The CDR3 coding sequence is TGTGCCAGCAGTTTCTTGTGGAGTGAGCAGTTCTTC.

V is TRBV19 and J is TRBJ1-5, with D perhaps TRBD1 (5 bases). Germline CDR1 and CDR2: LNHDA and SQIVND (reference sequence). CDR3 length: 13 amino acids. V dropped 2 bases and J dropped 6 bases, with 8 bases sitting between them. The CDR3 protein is CASSIWGVQPQHF. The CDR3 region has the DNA TGTGCCAGTAGTATATGGGGGGTTCAGCCCCAGCATTTT. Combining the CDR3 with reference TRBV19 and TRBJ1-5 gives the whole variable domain DGGITQSPKYLFRKEGQNVTLSCEQNLNHDAMYWYRQDPGQGLRLIYYSQIVNDFQKGDIAEGYSVSREKKESFPLTVTSAQKNPTAFYLCASSIWGVQPQHFGDGTRLSIL.

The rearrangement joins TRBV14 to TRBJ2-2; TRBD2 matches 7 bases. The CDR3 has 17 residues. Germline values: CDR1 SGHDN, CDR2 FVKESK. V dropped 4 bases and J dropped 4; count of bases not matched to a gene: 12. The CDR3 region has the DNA TGTGCCAGCAGCCCGACAGTGAGCGGGGTGGCCACCGGGGAGCTGTTTTTT. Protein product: CASSPTVSGVATGELFF.

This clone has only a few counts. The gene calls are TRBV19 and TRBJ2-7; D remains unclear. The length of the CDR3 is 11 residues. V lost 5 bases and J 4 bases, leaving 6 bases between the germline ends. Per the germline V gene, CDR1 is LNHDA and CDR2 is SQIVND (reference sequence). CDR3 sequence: CASSYNYEQYF. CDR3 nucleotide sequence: TGTGCCAGTAGTTACAATTACGAGCAGTACTTC.

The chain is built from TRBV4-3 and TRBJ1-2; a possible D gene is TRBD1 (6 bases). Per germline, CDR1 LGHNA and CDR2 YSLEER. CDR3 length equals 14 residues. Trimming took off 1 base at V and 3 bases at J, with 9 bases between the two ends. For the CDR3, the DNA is TGCGCCAGCAGCCAAGGAGGGGGTTACTATGGCTACACCTTC. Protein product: CASSQGGGYYGYTF.

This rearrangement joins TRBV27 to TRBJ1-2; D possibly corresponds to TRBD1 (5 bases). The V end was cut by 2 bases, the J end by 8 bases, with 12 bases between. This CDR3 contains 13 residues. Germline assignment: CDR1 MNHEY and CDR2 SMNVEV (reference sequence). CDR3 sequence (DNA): TGTGCCAGCAGTTTAGCGGAGGGGAACGGCTACACCTTC. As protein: CASSLAEGNGYTF.

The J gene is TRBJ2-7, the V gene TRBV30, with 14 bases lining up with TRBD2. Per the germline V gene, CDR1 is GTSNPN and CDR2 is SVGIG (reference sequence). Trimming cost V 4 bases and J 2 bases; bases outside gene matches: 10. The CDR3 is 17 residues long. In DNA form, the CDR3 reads TGTGCCTGGAATGTGGGACTAGCGGGAGTAGTCACCTACGAGCAGTACTTC. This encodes CAWNVGLAGVVTYEQYF.

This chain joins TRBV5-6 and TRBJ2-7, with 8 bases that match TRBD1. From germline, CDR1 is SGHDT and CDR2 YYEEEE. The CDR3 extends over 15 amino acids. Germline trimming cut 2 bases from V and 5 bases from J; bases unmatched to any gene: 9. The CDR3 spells CASSFGTGPMDEQYV. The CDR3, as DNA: TGTGCCAGCAGCTTTGGGACAGGCCCAATGGACGAGCAGTACGTC.

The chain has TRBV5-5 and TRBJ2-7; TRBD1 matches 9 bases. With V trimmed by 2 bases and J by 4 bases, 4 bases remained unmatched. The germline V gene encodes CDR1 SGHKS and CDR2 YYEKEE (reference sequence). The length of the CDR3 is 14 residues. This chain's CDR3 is CASSFGTGMYEQYF. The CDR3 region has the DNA TGTGCCAGCAGCTTCGGGACAGGGATGTACGAGCAGTACTTC.

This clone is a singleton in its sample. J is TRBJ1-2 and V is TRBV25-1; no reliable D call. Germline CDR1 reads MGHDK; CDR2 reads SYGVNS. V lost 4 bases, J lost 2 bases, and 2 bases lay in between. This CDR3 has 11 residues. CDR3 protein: CASSANYGYTF. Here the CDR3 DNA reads TGTGCCAGCAGTGCAAACTATGGCTACACCTTC.

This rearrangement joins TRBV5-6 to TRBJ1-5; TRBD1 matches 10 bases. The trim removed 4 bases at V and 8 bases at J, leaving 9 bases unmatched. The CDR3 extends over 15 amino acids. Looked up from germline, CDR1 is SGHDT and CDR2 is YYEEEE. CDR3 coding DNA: TGTGCCAGCAGCCAGGGACAGGGGCTCGCAAAGCCCCAGCATTTT. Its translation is CASSQGQGLAKPQHF.

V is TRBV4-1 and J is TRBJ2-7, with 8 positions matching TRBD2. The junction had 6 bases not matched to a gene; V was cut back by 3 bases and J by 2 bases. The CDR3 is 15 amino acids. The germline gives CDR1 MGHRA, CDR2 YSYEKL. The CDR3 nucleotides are TGCGCCAGCAGCCAGCTAGCGGGTTTAGCCTACGAGCAGTACTTC. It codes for CASSQLAGLAYEQYF.

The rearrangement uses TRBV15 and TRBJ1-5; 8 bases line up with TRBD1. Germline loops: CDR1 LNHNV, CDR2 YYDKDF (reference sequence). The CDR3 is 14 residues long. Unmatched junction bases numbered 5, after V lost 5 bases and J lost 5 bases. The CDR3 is CATSHGTGYQPQHF. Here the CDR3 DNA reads TGTGCCACCAGCCATGGGACAGGCTATCAGCCCCAGCATTTT.